This T cell receptor beta chain was documented in a study of blood T cells in healthy people across ages. Broader study findings: Donor CMV infection status was unknown, possibly confounding age-related changes in expanded clonotypes.

This clonotype has a count of ten or more. Antigen: not known. Primers used in a second PCR of roughly 7 to 11 cycles were a sample-barcoded 5' primer and a J-beta primer mix. Every single cDNA molecule received a tag from a template-switch adaptor with 12 random nucleotides. TCRdb recomputed calls from the 5' RACE reads with MiXCR, one row per CDR3 protein. The table has about 680,000 distinct CDR3 sequences, about 52% seen once. The germline V gene has CDR1 MDHEN and CDR2 SYDVKM. The junction had 7 bases not matched to a gene; V was cut back by 6 bases and J by 3 bases. The CDR3 spans 14 residues. V is TRBV28 and J is TRBJ2-7; TRBD1 agrees at 8 bases. The sample taken for sequencing was blood. This TCR was recovered from a woman aged 55-75 years in good health. The CDR3 sequence: CASSSGQGFYEQYF. The DNA for the CDR3 is TGTGCCAGCAGCTCCGGACAGGGTTTCTACGAGCAGTACTTC.